A selection of T cell receptor beta chains follows, all from one sample in a study of OX40 agonist ivuxolimab in advanced cancers. TCRdb's table, derived via immunoSEQ multiplex PCR, lists solely in-frame clones and lacks some. The sample contains around 80,000 clones, 85% to 90% of which appear only once. Sequenced material: CD4+ or CD8+ T cells sorted from blood, taken in a trial of the OX40 agonist ivuxolimab. The receptors derive from an adult with an advanced solid tumor such as melanoma, head and neck, liver or kidney cancer. Both conserved end residues are part of each CDR3. The order of the fields is CDR3 length, J gene, clone size, D gene, V gene, CDR3 DNA, CDR3 protein. D genes are given only for firm matches. Only part of the rows carry a size: once, few, many, or a class if the clone is expanded.

cdr3_length: 10; j_call: TRBJ1-2; clone_size: NA; d_call: NA; v_call: TRBV20-1; cdr3_nt: TGCAGTGCGGATATCTATGGCTACACCTTC; cdr3_aa: CSADIYGYTF
cdr3_length: 13; j_call: TRBJ1-2; clone_size: NA; d_call: NA; v_call: TRBV7-3; cdr3_nt: TGTGCCAGCAGCTCCCAAGGCGGGGTTGGCTACACCTTC; cdr3_aa: CASSSQGGVGYTF
cdr3_length: 15; j_call: TRBJ2-1; clone_size: NA; d_call: TRBD2; v_call: TRBV6-5; cdr3_nt: TGTGCCAGCAGTTACAGAGCGGGGGGGAGTAATGAGCAGTTCTTC; cdr3_aa: CASSYRAGGSNEQFF
cdr3_length: 17; j_call: TRBJ2-3; clone_size: NA; d_call: TRBD1; v_call: TRBV7-3; cdr3_nt: TGTGCCAGCAGCCTAGCCGGGACAGGGTATTCCACAGATACGCAGTATTTT; cdr3_aa: CASSLAGTGYSTDTQYF
cdr3_length: 14; j_call: TRBJ1-1; clone_size: NA; d_call: NA; v_call: TRBV19; cdr3_nt: TGTGCCAGTAGCGGGGGGACACCGGCCACTGAAGCTTTCTTT; cdr3_aa: CASSGGTPATEAFF
cdr3_length: 15; j_call: TRBJ2-1; clone_size: NA; d_call: NA; v_call: TRBV4-2; cdr3_nt: TGTGCCAGCAGCCAAGAACGGCTAGGGGCCAATGAGCAGTTCTTC; cdr3_aa: CASSQERLGANEQFF
cdr3_length: 18; j_call: TRBJ1-6; clone_size: NA; d_call: TRBD1; v_call: TRBV5-1; cdr3_nt: TGCGCCAGCAGCTCGAGGACAGGGGCCAAAGCGGATAATTCACCCCTCCACTTT; cdr3_aa: CASSSRTGAKADNSPLHF
cdr3_length: 14; j_call: TRBJ2-7; clone_size: once; d_call: NA; v_call: TRBV11-2; cdr3_nt: TGTGCCAGCAGCTTAAGTGGAGCTCGGGACGAGCAGTACTTC; cdr3_aa: CASSLSGARDEQYF
cdr3_length: 15; j_call: TRBJ2-5; clone_size: NA; d_call: TRBD1; v_call: TRBV28; cdr3_nt: TGTGCCAGCCGCTCCGGACAGGGGGAATGGGAGACCCAGTACTTC; cdr3_aa: CASRSGQGEWETQYF
cdr3_length: 17; j_call: TRBJ1-3; clone_size: NA; d_call: TRBD1; v_call: TRBV11-2; cdr3_nt: TGTGCCAGCAGCTTAGCACGGACAGGCTGGGATGGAAACACCATATATTTT; cdr3_aa: CASSLARTGWDGNTIYF
cdr3_length: 14; j_call: TRBJ1-5; clone_size: NA; d_call: TRBD1; v_call: TRBV6-1; cdr3_nt: TGTGCCAGCATCTGGACAGGGGCCAATCAGCCCCAGCATTTT; cdr3_aa: CASIWTGANQPQHF
cdr3_length: 13; j_call: TRBJ1-6; clone_size: NA; d_call: TRBD1; v_call: TRBV28; cdr3_nt: TGTGCCAGCAGTTTGACAGGGAATTCACCCCTCCACTTT; cdr3_aa: CASSLTGNSPLHF
cdr3_length: 12; j_call: TRBJ1-2; clone_size: NA; d_call: NA; v_call: TRBV28; cdr3_nt: TGTGCCAGCGGGCGAGAAGGGTATGGCTACACCTTC; cdr3_aa: CASGREGYGYTF
cdr3_length: 12; j_call: TRBJ2-2; clone_size: NA; d_call: NA; v_call: TRBV7-9; cdr3_nt: TGTGCCAGCAGCTTGTCAACCGGGGAGCTGTTTTTT; cdr3_aa: CASSLSTGELFF
cdr3_length: 15; j_call: TRBJ2-7; clone_size: once; d_call: TRBD1; v_call: TRBV7-9; cdr3_nt: TGTGCCAGCAGCTCCCCGGACAGGAGCTCCTACGAGCAGTACTTC; cdr3_aa: CASSSPDRSSYEQYF
cdr3_length: 17; j_call: TRBJ2-6; clone_size: NA; d_call: NA; v_call: TRBV14; cdr3_nt: TGTGCCAGCAGCCAAGAGTCAGGTTCCTCTGGGGCCAACGTCCTGACTTTC; cdr3_aa: CASSQESGSSGANVLTF
cdr3_length: 16; j_call: TRBJ1-2; clone_size: NA; d_call: NA; v_call: TRBV7-2; cdr3_nt: TGTGCCAGCAGCTCCCAACCCCTGTTAGGGGCCGATGGCTACACCTTC; cdr3_aa: CASSSQPLLGADGYTF
cdr3_length: 14; j_call: TRBJ1-1; clone_size: few; d_call: NA; v_call: TRBV7-9; cdr3_nt: TGTGCCAGCAGCTTAATCCAGATGAACACTGAAGCTTTCTTT; cdr3_aa: CASSLIQMNTEAFF
cdr3_length: 16; j_call: TRBJ2-2; clone_size: NA; d_call: NA; v_call: TRBV6-1; cdr3_nt: TGTGCCAGCAGTGAAAATAGGTGGGGGCCCATCGGGGAGCTGTTTTTT; cdr3_aa: CASSENRWGPIGELFF
cdr3_length: 14; j_call: TRBJ2-6; clone_size: few; d_call: NA; v_call: TRBV7-3; cdr3_nt: TGTGCCAGCGGTGACGGCTCTGGGGCCAACGTCCTGACTTTC; cdr3_aa: CASGDGSGANVLTF
cdr3_length: 14; j_call: TRBJ2-3; clone_size: few; d_call: NA; v_call: TRBV9; cdr3_nt: TGTGCCAGCAGCGTATCATCTTCTCCAGATACGCAGTATTTT; cdr3_aa: CASSVSSSPDTQYF
cdr3_length: 12; j_call: TRBJ1-4; clone_size: NA; d_call: NA; v_call: TRBV6-1; cdr3_nt: TGTGCCAGCAGGCCCCTAGACGGAAAACTGTTTTTT; cdr3_aa: CASRPLDGKLFF
cdr3_length: 16; j_call: TRBJ2-3; clone_size: NA; d_call: NA; v_call: TRBV11-1; cdr3_nt: TGTGCCAGCAGCCGTCGGGGGGCGGGGCCCACAGATACGCAGTATTTT; cdr3_aa: CASSRRGAGPTDTQYF
cdr3_length: 15; j_call: TRBJ2-7; clone_size: NA; d_call: NA; v_call: TRBV2; cdr3_nt: TGTGCCAGCAGTGAAATCTTGGCAGGGGCTTACGAGCAGTACTTC; cdr3_aa: CASSEILAGAYEQYF
cdr3_length: 15; j_call: TRBJ2-2; clone_size: NA; d_call: NA; v_call: TRBV30; cdr3_nt: TGTGCCTGGAGTGAGGTACAGGGAAACACCGGGGAGCTGTTTTTT; cdr3_aa: CAWSEVQGNTGELFF
cdr3_length: 12; j_call: TRBJ1-5; clone_size: NA; d_call: NA; v_call: TRBV19; cdr3_nt: TGTGCCAGTAGAGGGTCCAGCCAGCCCCAGCATTTT; cdr3_aa: CASRGSSQPQHF
cdr3_length: 14; j_call: TRBJ2-1; clone_size: NA; d_call: TRBD1; v_call: TRBV19; cdr3_nt: TGTGCCAGTCGCCCGACGACAGGGGGCAATGAGCAGTTCTTC; cdr3_aa: CASRPTTGGNEQFF
cdr3_length: 15; j_call: TRBJ2-1; clone_size: NA; d_call: TRBD2; v_call: TRBV15; cdr3_nt: TGTGCCACCAGCAGAGATCAGGGAGGGCTCAACGAGCAGTTCTTC; cdr3_aa: CATSRDQGGLNEQFF
cdr3_length: 15; j_call: TRBJ1-6; clone_size: NA; d_call: TRBD1; v_call: TRBV6-1; cdr3_nt: TGTGCCAGCAGCGTTGACCCGGGACAGGGTCTCCCCCTCCACTTT; cdr3_aa: CASSVDPGQGLPLHF
cdr3_length: 15; j_call: TRBJ2-5; clone_size: NA; d_call: TRBD1; v_call: TRBV28; cdr3_nt: TGTGCCAGCAGTCGCTTTTTGGGACAGCAAGAGACCCAGTACTTC; cdr3_aa: CASSRFLGQQETQYF
cdr3_length: 14; j_call: TRBJ1-4; clone_size: NA; d_call: TRBD1; v_call: TRBV11-2; cdr3_nt: TGTGCCAGCAGCTTGGGACAGGCGAAAGGAAAACTGTTTTTT; cdr3_aa: CASSLGQAKGKLFF
cdr3_length: 13; j_call: TRBJ1-2; clone_size: NA; d_call: NA; v_call: TRBV16; cdr3_nt: TGTGCCAGCAGCCAATTGCCCGCCTATGGCTACACCTTC; cdr3_aa: CASSQLPAYGYTF
cdr3_length: 15; j_call: TRBJ1-2; clone_size: NA; d_call: NA; v_call: TRBV10-2; cdr3_nt: TGCGCCAGCAGCGCCGGGACGGATGGCTCGAGGAGCTACACCTTC; cdr3_aa: CASSAGTDGSRSYTF
cdr3_length: 13; j_call: TRBJ1-2; clone_size: NA; d_call: NA; v_call: TRBV28; cdr3_nt: TGTGCCAGCAATAGCAGGGGTTTCTATGGCTACACCTTC; cdr3_aa: CASNSRGFYGYTF
cdr3_length: 12; j_call: TRBJ2-7; clone_size: NA; d_call: NA; v_call: TRBV7-8; cdr3_nt: TGTGCCAGCACCCAGGGGCTCTACGAGCAGTACTTC; cdr3_aa: CASTQGLYEQYF
cdr3_length: 14; j_call: TRBJ2-3; clone_size: NA; d_call: NA; v_call: TRBV10-2; cdr3_nt: TGCGCCAGCAGTGAGCCCGATAAGGGGGTTGGCGGGTATTTT; cdr3_aa: CASSEPDKGVGGYF
cdr3_length: 14; j_call: TRBJ2-3; clone_size: NA; d_call: NA; v_call: TRBV13; cdr3_nt: TGTGCCAGCAGCTTAGAGGGTTTCACAGATACGCAGTATTTT; cdr3_aa: CASSLEGFTDTQYF
cdr3_length: 15; j_call: TRBJ1-1; clone_size: NA; d_call: NA; v_call: TRBV18; cdr3_nt: TGTGCCAGCTCACCACCGGGGGAGGGAGTAGCTGAAGCTTTCTTT; cdr3_aa: CASSPPGEGVAEAFF
cdr3_length: 18; j_call: TRBJ2-3; clone_size: NA; d_call: TRBD1; v_call: TRBV19; cdr3_nt: TGTGCCAGTAGTTTCCCGACAGGGGTGGGGGGACCCACAGATACGCAGTATTTT; cdr3_aa: CASSFPTGVGGPTDTQYF
cdr3_length: 14; j_call: TRBJ2-3; clone_size: NA; d_call: NA; v_call: TRBV7-9; cdr3_nt: TGTGCCAGCAGCGATCGTTACAGGGAATCGGTTCAGTATTTT; cdr3_aa: CASSDRYRESVQYF
cdr3_length: 14; j_call: TRBJ1-2; clone_size: NA; d_call: TRBD1; v_call: TRBV6-1; cdr3_nt: TGTGCCAGCAGTCAACAGGGGGCAGGAGGTGGCTACACCTTC; cdr3_aa: CASSQQGAGGGYTF
cdr3_length: 13; j_call: TRBJ1-5; clone_size: NA; d_call: NA; v_call: TRBV4-2; cdr3_nt: TGTGCCAGCAGCCTCTTTGCAGATCAGCCCCAGCATTTT; cdr3_aa: CASSLFADQPQHF
cdr3_length: 15; j_call: TRBJ1-1; clone_size: NA; d_call: NA; v_call: TRBV7-2; cdr3_nt: TGTGCCAGCAGAAAAGACAGGATCAAGAACACTGAAGCTTTCTTT; cdr3_aa: CASRKDRIKNTEAFF
cdr3_length: 14; j_call: TRBJ1-2; clone_size: NA; d_call: TRBD1; v_call: TRBV4-1; cdr3_nt: TGCGCCAGCAGCGAGCCCCTCAGGGGGGCTGGCTACACCTTC; cdr3_aa: CASSEPLRGAGYTF
cdr3_length: 15; j_call: TRBJ1-6; clone_size: NA; d_call: NA; v_call: TRBV15; cdr3_nt: TGTGCCACCAGCCGAGGACAGCCAGGCAATTCACCCCTCCACTTT; cdr3_aa: CATSRGQPGNSPLHF
cdr3_length: 18; j_call: TRBJ2-1; clone_size: NA; d_call: TRBD1; v_call: TRBV28; cdr3_nt: TGTGCCAGCAGTTGGACAGGACGAACGTTTGGAGTTGACAATGAGCAGTTCTTC; cdr3_aa: CASSWTGRTFGVDNEQFF